This TCR beta chain is from a study of molecular identifiers for immune sequencing clone quantification. A note on this clonotype: What it recognizes is unknown. A much larger clone lies one base from this, so it may be a read error. Here the CDR3 omits its conserved ending phenylalanine or tryptophan, so a read error is the likely source. Because the CDR3's place on the DNA is in doubt, the DNA is left out and the CDR3 is given as listed by TCRdb.

TCRdb analysed the PCR reads with MiXCR anew, one entry per CDR3 protein. The table includes roughly 300,000 distinct CDR3 sequences, 24% detected once. The authors sorted naive CD8 T cells as CD8+CD4-CCR7+CD45RA+. Findings of the study overall: Effector cells kept over 98% of their molecules in clones above 20 RNA copies, while naive cells kept under 1% there.

Sequences were obtained from naive CD8+ T cells from blood, with Jurkat cell RNA spiked in. The subset was: FACS-sorted CD8+CD4-CCR7+CD45RA+ naive T cells. The sequence derives from a human donor in good health. Some libraries in this study had Jurkat cell RNA spiked in.

CDR3 residues: CASNGETGPESTFL. The chain is built from TRBV2 and TRBJ1-1; the table gives TRBD1 as D, unverified against the DNA. Germline V gives CDR1 SNHLY, CDR2 FYNNEI. The CDR3 spans 14 residues, counting both ends.